This T cell receptor beta chain emerged from a study of human T cells and chemical hapten exposure. The CDR3 consists of 13 residues. V shed 2 bases and J shed 8 bases, with 12 bases lying between them. The germline V gene encodes CDR1 ENHRY and CDR2 SYGVKD. TCRdb re-derived calls from the RACE reads in MiXCR, one entry per CDR3 protein. The data show about 41,000 distinct CDR3 sequences, with 4% seen just once and around 26% held by the top ten. On this clonotype: What it binds is not known.

Documented time point: patch test 1, 2 weeks after DPC sensitization. Treatment denoted: therapeutic diphenylcyclopropenone sensitization with weekly scalp DPC. The template was total RNA from unfractionated whole blood. Regarding the study as a whole: Counts of expanded TCRs at PT1 were positively correlated with patch test score.

The sequence came from a man aged 45-65 years with alopecia areata. Some clones in this sample may be carry-over from other donors' samples. The sample was whole blood, taken in connection with sensitization to the hapten diphenylcyclopropenone (DPC). The rearrangement uses TRBV10-3 and TRBJ1-2; possibly TRBD1 for D (5 bases). CDR3 in amino acids: CAISEGASVGYTF. CDR3 bases: TGTGCCATCAGTGAGGGGGCCAGTGTCGGCTACACCTTC.